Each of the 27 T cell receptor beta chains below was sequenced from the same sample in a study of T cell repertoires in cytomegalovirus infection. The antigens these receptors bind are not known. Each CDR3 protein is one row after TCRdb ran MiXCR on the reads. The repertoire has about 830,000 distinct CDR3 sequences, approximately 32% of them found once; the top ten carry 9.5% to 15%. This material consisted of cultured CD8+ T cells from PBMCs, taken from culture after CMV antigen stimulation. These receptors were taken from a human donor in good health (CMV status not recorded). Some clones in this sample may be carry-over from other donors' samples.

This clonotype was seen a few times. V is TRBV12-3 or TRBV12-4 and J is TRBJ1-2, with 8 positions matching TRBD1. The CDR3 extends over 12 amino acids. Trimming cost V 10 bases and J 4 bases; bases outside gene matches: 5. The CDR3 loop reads CATHRGGYGYTF. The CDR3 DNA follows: TGTGCCACACACAGGGGGGGCTATGGCTACACCTTC.

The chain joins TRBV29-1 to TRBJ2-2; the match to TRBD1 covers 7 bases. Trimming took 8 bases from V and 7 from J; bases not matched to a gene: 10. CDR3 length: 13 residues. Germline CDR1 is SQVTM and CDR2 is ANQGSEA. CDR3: CSFRTGPFGELFF. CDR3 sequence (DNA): TGCAGCTTTCGGACAGGCCCATTCGGGGAGCTGTTTTTT.

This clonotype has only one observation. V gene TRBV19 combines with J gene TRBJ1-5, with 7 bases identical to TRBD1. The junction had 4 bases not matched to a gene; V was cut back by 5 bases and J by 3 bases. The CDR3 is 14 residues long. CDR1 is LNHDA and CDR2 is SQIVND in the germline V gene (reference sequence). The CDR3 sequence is CASSADRINQPQHF. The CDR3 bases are TGTGCCAGTAGTGCGGACAGGATCAATCAGCCCCAGCATTTT.

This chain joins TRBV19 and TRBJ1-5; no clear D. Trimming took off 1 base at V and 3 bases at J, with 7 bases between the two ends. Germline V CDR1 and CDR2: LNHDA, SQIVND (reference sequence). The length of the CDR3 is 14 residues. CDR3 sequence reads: CASSIVGYNQPQHF. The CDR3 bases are TGTGCCAGTAGTATAGTGGGATACAATCAGCCCCAGCATTTT.

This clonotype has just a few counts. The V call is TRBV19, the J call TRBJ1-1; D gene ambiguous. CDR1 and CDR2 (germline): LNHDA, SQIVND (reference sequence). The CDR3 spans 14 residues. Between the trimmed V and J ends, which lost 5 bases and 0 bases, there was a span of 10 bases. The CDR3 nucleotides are TGTGCCAGTAGTTGGGCGGATGTGAACACTGAAGCTTTCTTT. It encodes CASSWADVNTEAFF.

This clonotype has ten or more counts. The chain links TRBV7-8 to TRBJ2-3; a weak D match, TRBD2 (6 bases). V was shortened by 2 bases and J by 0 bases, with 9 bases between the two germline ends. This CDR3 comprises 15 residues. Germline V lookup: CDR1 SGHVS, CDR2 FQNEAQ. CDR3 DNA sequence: TGTGCCAGCAGCTTATTCGGGGGTAGCACAGATACGCAGTATTTT. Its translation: CASSLFGGSTDTQYF. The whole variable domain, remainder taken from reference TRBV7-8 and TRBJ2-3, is GAGVSQSPRYKVAKRGQDVALRCDPISGHVSLFWYQQALGQGPEFLTYFQNEAQLDKSGLPSDRFFAERPEGSVSTLKIQRTQQEDSAVYLCASSLFGGSTDTQYFGPGTRLTVL.

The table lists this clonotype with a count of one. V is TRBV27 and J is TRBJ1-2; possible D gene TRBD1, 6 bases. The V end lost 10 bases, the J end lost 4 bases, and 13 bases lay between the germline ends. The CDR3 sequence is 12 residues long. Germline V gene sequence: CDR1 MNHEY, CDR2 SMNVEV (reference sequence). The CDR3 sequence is CATWTATYGYTF. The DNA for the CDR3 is TGTGCCACATGGACAGCGACCTATGGCTACACCTTC.

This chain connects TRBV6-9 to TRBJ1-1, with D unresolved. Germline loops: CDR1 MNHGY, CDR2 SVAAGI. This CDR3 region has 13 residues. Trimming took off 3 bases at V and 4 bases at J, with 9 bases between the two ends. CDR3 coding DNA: TGTGCCAGCAGTTACGTAAGGAGCACTGAAGCTTTCTTT. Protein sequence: CASSYVRSTEAFF.

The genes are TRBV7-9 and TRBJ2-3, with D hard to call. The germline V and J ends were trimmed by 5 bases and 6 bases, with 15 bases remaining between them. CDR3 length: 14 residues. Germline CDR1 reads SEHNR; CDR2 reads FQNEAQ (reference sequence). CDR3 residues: CASSRSTTEDTQYF. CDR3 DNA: TGTGCCAGCAGCCGCTCTACCACCGAGGATACGCAGTATTTT.

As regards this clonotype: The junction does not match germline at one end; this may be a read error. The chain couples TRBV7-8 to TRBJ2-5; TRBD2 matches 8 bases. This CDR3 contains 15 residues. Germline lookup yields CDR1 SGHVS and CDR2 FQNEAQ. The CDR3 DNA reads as TGTGCCAACAGCCTCGGGGGGGGTTTGCAAGAGACCCAGTACTTC. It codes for CANSLGGGLQETQYF.

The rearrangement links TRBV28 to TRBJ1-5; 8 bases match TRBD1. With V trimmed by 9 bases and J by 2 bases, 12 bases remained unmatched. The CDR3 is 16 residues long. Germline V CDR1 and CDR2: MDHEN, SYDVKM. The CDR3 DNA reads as TGTGCCAGTCTCCCGGACAGGGAGGCCCGCAATCAGCCCCAGCATTTT. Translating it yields CASLPDREARNQPQHF.

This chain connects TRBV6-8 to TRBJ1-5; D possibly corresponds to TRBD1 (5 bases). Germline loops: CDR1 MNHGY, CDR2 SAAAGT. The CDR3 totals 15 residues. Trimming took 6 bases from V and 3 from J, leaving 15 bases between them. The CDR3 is CASSPFLDNNQPQHF. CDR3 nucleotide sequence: TGTGCCAGCAGCCCCTTTTTGGACAACAATCAGCCCCAGCATTTT.

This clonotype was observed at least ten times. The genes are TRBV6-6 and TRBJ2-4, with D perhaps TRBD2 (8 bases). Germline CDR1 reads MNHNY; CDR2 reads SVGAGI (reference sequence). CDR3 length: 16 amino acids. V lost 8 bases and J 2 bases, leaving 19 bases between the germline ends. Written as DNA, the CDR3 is TGTGCCAGCCGGGGGGGGATACAGGGGACCAAAAACATTCAGTACTTC. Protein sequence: CASRGGIQGTKNIQYF.

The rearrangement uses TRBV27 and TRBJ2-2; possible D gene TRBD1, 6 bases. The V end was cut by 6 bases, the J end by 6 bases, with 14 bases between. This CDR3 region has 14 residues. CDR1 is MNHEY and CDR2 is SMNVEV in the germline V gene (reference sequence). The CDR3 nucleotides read TGTGCCAGCAGGGAGGACAGTCTCGCCGGGGAGCTGTTTTTT. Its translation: CASREDSLAGELFF.

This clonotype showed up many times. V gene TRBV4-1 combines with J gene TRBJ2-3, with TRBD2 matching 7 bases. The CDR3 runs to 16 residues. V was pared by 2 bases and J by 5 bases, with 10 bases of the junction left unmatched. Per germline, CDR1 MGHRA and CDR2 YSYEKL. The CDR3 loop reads CASSQPPEASGDTQYF. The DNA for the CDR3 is TGCGCCAGCAGCCAACCCCCGGAGGCTAGCGGAGATACGCAGTATTTT.

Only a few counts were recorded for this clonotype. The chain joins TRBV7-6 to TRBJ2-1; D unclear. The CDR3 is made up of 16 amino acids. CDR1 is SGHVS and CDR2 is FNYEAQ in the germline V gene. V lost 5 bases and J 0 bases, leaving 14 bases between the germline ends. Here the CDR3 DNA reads TGTGCCAGCAGCCTGTTGGGGTCAAGCTCCTACAATGAGCAGTTCTTC. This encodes CASSLLGSSSYNEQFF. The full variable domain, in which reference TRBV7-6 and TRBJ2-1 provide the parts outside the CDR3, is GAGVSQSPRYKVTKRGQDVALRCDPISGHVSLYWYRQALGQGPEFLTYFNYEAQQDKSGLPNDRFSAERPEGSISTLTIQRTEQRDSAMYRCASSLLGSSSYNEQFFGPGTRLTVL.

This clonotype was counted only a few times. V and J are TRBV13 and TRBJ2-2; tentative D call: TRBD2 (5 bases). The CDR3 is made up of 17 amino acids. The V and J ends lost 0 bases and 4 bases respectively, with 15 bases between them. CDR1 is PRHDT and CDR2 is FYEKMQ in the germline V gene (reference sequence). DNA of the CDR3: TGTGCCAGCAGCTTAGGACGGACTTGGATCTTCACCGGGGAGCTGTTTTTT. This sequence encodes CASSLGRTWIFTGELFF.

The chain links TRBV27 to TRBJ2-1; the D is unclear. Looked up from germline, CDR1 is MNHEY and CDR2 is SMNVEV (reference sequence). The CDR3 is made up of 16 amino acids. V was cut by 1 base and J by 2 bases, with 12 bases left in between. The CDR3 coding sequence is TGTGCCAGCAGTTTATTGGGCCAAAACGCCTACAATGAGCAGTTCTTC. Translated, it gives CASSLLGQNAYNEQFF.

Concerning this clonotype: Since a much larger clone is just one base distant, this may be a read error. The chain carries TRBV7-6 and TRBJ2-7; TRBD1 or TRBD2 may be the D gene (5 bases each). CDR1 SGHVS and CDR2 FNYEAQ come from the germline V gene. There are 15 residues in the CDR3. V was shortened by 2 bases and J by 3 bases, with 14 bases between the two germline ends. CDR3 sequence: CASSLSGDGFYEQYF. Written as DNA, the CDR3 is TGTGCCAGCAGCTTATCCGGGGACGGCTTCTACGAGCAGTACTTC.

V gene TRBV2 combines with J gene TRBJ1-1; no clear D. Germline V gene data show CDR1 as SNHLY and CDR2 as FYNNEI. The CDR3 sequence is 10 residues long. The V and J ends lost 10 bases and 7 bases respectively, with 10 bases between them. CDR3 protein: CAILTIEAFF. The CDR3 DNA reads TGTGCCATCCTGACCATTGAAGCTTTCTTT.

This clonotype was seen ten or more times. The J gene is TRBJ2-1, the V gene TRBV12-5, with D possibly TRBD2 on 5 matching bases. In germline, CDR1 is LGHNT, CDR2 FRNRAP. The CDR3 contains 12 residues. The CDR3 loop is CASGLSYNEQFF. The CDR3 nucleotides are TGTGCCAGCGGTCTATCCTACAATGAGCAGTTCTTC.

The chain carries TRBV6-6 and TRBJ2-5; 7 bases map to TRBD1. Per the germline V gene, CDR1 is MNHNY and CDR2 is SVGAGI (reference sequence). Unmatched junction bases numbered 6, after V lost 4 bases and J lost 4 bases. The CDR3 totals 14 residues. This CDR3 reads CASSSHRQGETQYF. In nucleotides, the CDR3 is TGTGCCAGCAGTTCCCACCGACAGGGAGAGACCCAGTACTTC.

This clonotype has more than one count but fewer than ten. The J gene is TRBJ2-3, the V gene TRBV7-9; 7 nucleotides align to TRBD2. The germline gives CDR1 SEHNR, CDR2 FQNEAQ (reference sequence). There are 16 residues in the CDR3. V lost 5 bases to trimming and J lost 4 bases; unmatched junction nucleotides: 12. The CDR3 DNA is TGTGCCAGCAGCCCTCGAGCTGGGGGGGTGGCAGATACGCAGTATTTT. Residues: CASSPRAGGVADTQYF.

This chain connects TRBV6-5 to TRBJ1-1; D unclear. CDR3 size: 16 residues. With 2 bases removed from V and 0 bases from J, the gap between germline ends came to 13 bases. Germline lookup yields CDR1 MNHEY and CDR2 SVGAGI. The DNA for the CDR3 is TGTGCCAGCAGTTACGACCCGTACCCCATGAACACTGAAGCTTTCTTT. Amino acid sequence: CASSYDPYPMNTEAFF.

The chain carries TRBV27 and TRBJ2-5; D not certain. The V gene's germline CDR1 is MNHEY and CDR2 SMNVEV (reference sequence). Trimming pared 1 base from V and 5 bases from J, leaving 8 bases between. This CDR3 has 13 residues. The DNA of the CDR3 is TGTGCCAGCAGTTTATTAGGGTTTGAGACCCAGTACTTC. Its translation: CASSLLGFETQYF.

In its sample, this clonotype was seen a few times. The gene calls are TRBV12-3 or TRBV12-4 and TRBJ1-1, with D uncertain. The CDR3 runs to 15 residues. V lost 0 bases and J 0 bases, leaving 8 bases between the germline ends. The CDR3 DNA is TGTGCCAGCAGTTTAGCGTTCTGGGTGAACACTGAAGCTTTCTTT. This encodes CASSLAFWVNTEAFF.

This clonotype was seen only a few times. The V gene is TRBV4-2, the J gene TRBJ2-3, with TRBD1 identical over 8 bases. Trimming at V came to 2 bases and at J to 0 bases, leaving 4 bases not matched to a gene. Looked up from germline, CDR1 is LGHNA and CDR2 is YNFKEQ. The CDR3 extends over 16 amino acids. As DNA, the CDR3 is TGTGCCAGCAGCCAAAGGACAGGGCTTAGCACAGATACGCAGTATTTT. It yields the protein CASSQRTGLSTDTQYF.